These T cell receptor beta chains were read from a single sample in a study of blood T cell repertoires in COVID-19. Clones were sequenced by immunoSEQ multiplex PCR, and TCRdb holds only the in-frame ones, with some missing. This sample yields 200,000 to 300,000 clones, of which 75% to 90% are seen a single time; around 1.8% belongs to the top ten. Specimen: peripheral blood. The receptors derive from a man aged 30-40 years with active or convalescent COVID-19. The CDR3 runs from the conserved cysteine through the conserved F or W. A D gene is named only where the DNA matches it firmly. Some rows have no size entry. The others give once, few or many, or a class for an expanded clone.

>.|.|TRBJ2-5|TRBV4-1
TGCGCCAGCAGCCAAGCACCACAGGGCCGAGAGACCCAGTACTTC
CASSQAPQGRETQYF
>once|.|TRBJ1-6|TRBV6-2/TRBV6-3
TGTGCCAGCAGTCCACAGACTTCACCCCTCCACTTT
CASSPQTSPLHF
>.|.|TRBJ1-1|TRBV16
TGTGCCAGCAGCCTGTTGACAGCGAACACTGAAGCTTTCTTT
CASSLLTANTEAFF
>.|TRBD2|TRBJ2-1|TRBV6-5
TGTGCCAGCAGCAGGGAGCCCGCGGGAGGCAATGAGCAGTTCTTC
CASSREPAGGNEQFF
>.|TRBD2|TRBJ2-5|TRBV6-5
TGTGCCAGCAGACCGGGGGGGGGCAGGGAGGAGACCCAGTACTTC
CASRPGGGREETQYF
>.|TRBD2|TRBJ2-2|TRBV27
TGTGCCAGCAGTAGGGGACTAGCGGGGTCCGGGGAGCTGTTTTTT
CASSRGLAGSGELFF
>.|.|TRBJ1-1|TRBV27
TGTGCCAGCACCTCGCGGGGGCAGTCCACTGAAGCTTTCTTT
CASTSRGQSTEAFF
>.|TRBD1|TRBJ1-4|TRBV4-3
TGCGCCAGCAGCCAAGATCGAACGACAGGGGTTTGGGCTAATGAAAAACTGTTTTTT
CASSQDRTTGVWANEKLFF
>.|TRBD1|TRBJ1-4|TRBV11-2
TGTGCCAGCAGCGCCATACAGGGGTTAACGGAAAAACTGTTTTTT
CASSAIQGLTEKLFF
>.|.|TRBJ2-7|TRBV28
TGTGCCAGCAGTTTCGGGGGGCGGTACGAGCAGTACTTC
CASSFGGRYEQYF
>.|.|TRBJ1-1|TRBV12-3/TRBV12-4
TGTGCCAGCAGTAAACAGGGAAACACTGAAGCTTTCTTT
CASSKQGNTEAFF
>.|TRBD1|TRBJ2-7|TRBV15
TGTGCCACCAGCAGTGGGACAGGGGCGGTTTCTTACGAGCAGTACTTC
CATSSGTGAVSYEQYF
>.|.|TRBJ2-2|TRBV21-1
TGTGCCAGCAGGCTAAAGCAGGGTCCGGGCACCGGGGAGCTGTTTTTT
CASRLKQGPGTGELFF
>.|.|TRBJ1-1|TRBV5-1
TGCGCCAGCAGCTTTCGGGGAGGCACTGAAGCTTTCTTT
CASSFRGGTEAFF
>.|TRBD2|TRBJ2-5|TRBV10-2
TGCGCCAGCAGCGAAAGGATAGCGGGCATTACGCAAGAGACCCAGTACTTC
CASSERIAGITQETQYF
>.|TRBD1|TRBJ1-2|TRBV19
TGTGCCAGTAGTCCCGGCGGGGACAGCACCTGGGGCTACACCTTC
CASSPGGDSTWGYTF
>.|TRBD2|TRBJ2-3|TRBV10-2
TGCGCCAGCTACCCCGGGCCTAGCGGCTTCACAGATACGCAGTATTTT
CASYPGPSGFTDTQYF
>.|.|TRBJ2-3|TRBV11-1
TGTGCCAGCAGCCCACGTGGAGTGGTGAGGGCGGATACGCAGTATTTT
CASSPRGVVRADTQYF
>once|.|TRBJ2-5|TRBV18
TGTGCCAGCTCACCACCGCCAGGGCTGGGAGAGACCCAGTACTTC
CASSPPPGLGETQYF
>.|.|TRBJ2-1|TRBV5-1
TGCGCCAGCAGCCCCCGGGAAATCGGGGTGGTAGATGAGCAGTTCTTC
CASSPREIGVVDEQFF
>once|.|TRBJ1-1|TRBV4-2
TGTGCCAGCAGCCAAGCGGGGGGCCGGAACACTGAAGCTTTCTTT
CASSQAGGRNTEAFF
>.|TRBD2|TRBJ2-2|TRBV5-1
TGCGCCAGCAGCCGGGACTATCCGAACACCGGGGAGCTGTTTTTT
CASSRDYPNTGELFF
>.|.|TRBJ2-2|TRBV7-2
TGTGCCAGCAGCAAACTAGCTACCGCGAACACCGGGGAGCTGTTTTTT
CASSKLATANTGELFF
>.|TRBD1|TRBJ2-3|TRBV12-5
TGTGCTAGTGGTTTGCTACCAGAGGGACAGGGTCTGTATTTT
CASGLLPEGQGLYF
>.|.|TRBJ2-7|TRBV19
TGTGCCAGTAGTATCGTTTGGGGGCAGGCTCCTGCTTACGAGCAGTACTTC
CASSIVWGQAPAYEQYF
>.|.|TRBJ1-1|TRBV7-9
TGTGCCAGCAGCTTAGGCAGGGGATTAAGGAACACTGAAGCTTTCTTT
CASSLGRGLRNTEAFF
>.|TRBD2|TRBJ2-7|TRBV6-5
TGTGCCAGCAGTTCACAGGCCCTAGCGGGGGAGGGCGAGCAGTACTTC
CASSSQALAGEGEQYF
>.|.|TRBJ1-2|TRBV6-5
TGTGCCAGCAGGTTGACGGGATGGACCTTC
CASRLTGWTF
>.|TRBD1|TRBJ1-1|TRBV29-1
TGCAGCGTTGGGGCAACGGGACAGGGGGCCACTGAAGCTTTCTTT
CSVGATGQGATEAFF
>.|.|TRBJ2-7|TRBV5-1
TGCGCCAGCAGCTTGGACGGGGACTACGAGCAGTACTTC
CASSLDGDYEQYF
>.|TRBD2|TRBJ2-5|TRBV6-6
TGTGCCAGCAGTCGCTCACTAGCGGGGGGGCTTCAAGAGACCCAGTACTTC
CASSRSLAGGLQETQYF
>.|.|TRBJ2-7|TRBV25-1
TGTGCCAGCAGTGATAACGGGGTTAGCGAGCAGTACTTC
CASSDNGVSEQYF
>.|.|TRBJ2-5|TRBV7-9
TGTGCCAGCAGCTTAGTGGAACAGAAAGAGACCCAGTACTTC
CASSLVEQKETQYF
>.|TRBD1|TRBJ1-4|TRBV19
TGTGCCAGTAGTACCGGGACAGGACCTGAAAAACTGTTTTTT
CASSTGTGPEKLFF
>.|TRBD1|TRBJ2-2|TRBV27
TGTGCCAGCCTTGGAATGACAGGGCTCACCGGGGAGCTGTTTTTT
CASLGMTGLTGELFF
>.|TRBD1|TRBJ1-4|TRBV18
TGTGCCAGCTCACCGGGGACAGATGAAAAACTGTTTTTT
CASSPGTDEKLFF
>.|.|TRBJ1-3|TRBV9
TGTGCCAGCAGCGTAGCTACAATGTCGGGGGACACCATATATTTT
CASSVATMSGDTIYF
>once|.|TRBJ2-3|TRBV4-1
TGCGCCAGCAGCCATTACGAGGGGGTAGATACGCAGTATTTT
CASSHYEGVDTQYF
>.|.|TRBJ2-2|TRBV13
TGTGCCAGCAGCTTAGGTTCAGGGCTGGGCACCGGGGAGCTGTTTTTT
CASSLGSGLGTGELFF
>.|.|TRBJ1-2|TRBV5-1
TGCGCCAGCAGCTTATCTCCCTCCACATACTATGGCTACACCTTC
CASSLSPSTYYGYTF
>.|TRBD1|TRBJ1-6|TRBV4-1
TGCGCCAGCAATCTTAGACAGGGAAATTCACCCCTCCACTTT
CASNLRQGNSPLHF
>.|.|TRBJ1-5|TRBV4-3
TGCGCCAGCAGCCAAGATGGGCAGGGAAGGTCTCAGCCCCAGCATTTT
CASSQDGQGRSQPQHF
>.|TRBD1|TRBJ1-2|TRBV5-8
TGTGCCAGCAGCTTCACAGGACAGGGAAGGGGTCTAGGCTATGGCTACACCTTC
CASSFTGQGRGLGYGYTF
>.|TRBD1|TRBJ1-1|TRBV9
TGTGCCAGCAGCGCCCGGACAGGGGCAAATACTGAAGCTTTCTTT
CASSARTGANTEAFF
>many|.|TRBJ1-2|TRBV5-1
TGCGCCAGCAGGGACAGCGGATATGGCTACACCTTC
CASRDSGYGYTF
>.|.|TRBJ1-4|TRBV7-2
TGTGCCAGCAGCTTGAACGGGGGTAATGAAAAACTGTTTTTT
CASSLNGGNEKLFF
>few|TRBD2|TRBJ2-2|TRBV7-9
TGTGCCAGCAGCTCCCGACTAGCGGGGGGGGCATCGAACACCGGGGAGCTGTTTTTT
CASSSRLAGGASNTGELFF
>.|TRBD1|TRBJ2-7|TRBV4-1
TGCGCCAGCAGCCAGCAACGGGACAGGGGGGTTCTTTATGACTTC
CASSQQRDRGVLYDF
>once|TRBD2|TRBJ2-1|TRBV5-4
TGTGCCAGCAGCTTGGGGACTAGGAATGAGCAGTTCTTC
CASSLGTRNEQFF
>.|TRBD2|TRBJ2-5|TRBV5-6
TGTGCCAGCAGCCCTGTGAGCGGGGGGGAGCAGACCCAGTACTTC
CASSPVSGGEQTQYF
>.|.|TRBJ2-7|TRBV7-9
TGTGCCAGCAGCGGCCCGGGGAGCTCCTACGAGCAGTACTTC
CASSGPGSSYEQYF
>.|.|TRBJ1-5|TRBV2
TGTGCCTCAAAGACAAACAATCAGCCCCAGCATTTT
CASKTNNQPQHF
>.|.|TRBJ2-1|TRBV6-2/TRBV6-3
TGTGCCAGCAGCCAGTCGGACAGCTCCTACAATGAGCAGTTCTTC
CASSQSDSSYNEQFF
>.|.|TRBJ1-1|TRBV29-1
TGCAGCGGGAGATTGTTTTCGGACACTGAAGCTTTCTTT
CSGRLFSDTEAFF
>once|.|TRBJ2-3|TRBV7-2
TGTGCCAGCAGTTTGGCCGATACGCAGTATTTT
CASSLADTQYF
>.|.|TRBJ1-2|TRBV6-1
TGTGCCAGCAGTGAAGGGGGGGGCGATACACCTAACTATGGCTACACCTTC
CASSEGGGDTPNYGYTF
>.|TRBD2|TRBJ2-2|TRBV6-2/TRBV6-3
TGTGCCAGCAGCCCGCGAGCGGGGGGCCTCCAAATCCCGGGCACCGGGGAGCTGTTTTTT
CASSPRAGGLQIPGTGELFF
>.|.|TRBJ1-4|TRBV9
TGTGCCAGCAGCGTAGGAGGTGGACAGATAAATGAAAAACTGTTTTTT
CASSVGGGQINEKLFF
>.|.|TRBJ1-1|TRBV6-5
TGTGCCAGCAGCCTTGGTTTGACACGGAACACTGAAGCTTTCTTT
CASSLGLTRNTEAFF